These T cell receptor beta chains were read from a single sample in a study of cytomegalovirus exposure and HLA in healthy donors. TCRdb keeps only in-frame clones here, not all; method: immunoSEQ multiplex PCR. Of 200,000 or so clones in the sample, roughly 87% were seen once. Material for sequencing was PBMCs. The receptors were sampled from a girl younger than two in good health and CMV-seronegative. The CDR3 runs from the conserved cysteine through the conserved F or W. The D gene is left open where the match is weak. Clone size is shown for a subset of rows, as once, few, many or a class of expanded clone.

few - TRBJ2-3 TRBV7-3 CASSLSADTQYF TGTGCCAGCAGCTTGTCTGCAGATACGCAGTATTTT
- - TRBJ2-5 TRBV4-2 CASGNGPIRERQYF TGTGCCAGCGGAAATGGGCCTATTAGGGAGCGACAGTACTTC
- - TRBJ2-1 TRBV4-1 CASSRISGTEEQFF TGCGCCAGCAGCCGGATTAGCGGGACAGAAGAGCAGTTCTTC
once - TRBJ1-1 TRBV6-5 CASSYQTGNTEAFF TGTGCCAGCAGTTACCAGACGGGGAACACTGAAGCTTTCTTT
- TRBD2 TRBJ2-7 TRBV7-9 CASSPHFSGASYEQYF TGTGCCAGCAGCCCCCATTTTAGCGGGGCTTCCTACGAGCAGTACTTC
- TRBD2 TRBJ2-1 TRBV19 CASNDRDYSYNEQFF TGTGCCAGTAATGACCGGGACTATTCCTACAATGAGCAGTTCTTC
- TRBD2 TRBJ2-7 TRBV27 CASSSPLAKGYEQYF TGTGCCAGCAGTTCCCCACTAGCGAAAGGCTACGAGCAGTACTTC
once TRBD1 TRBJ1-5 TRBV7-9 CASSDRANQPQHF TGTGCCAGCAGTGACAGGGCCAATCAGCCCCAGCATTTT
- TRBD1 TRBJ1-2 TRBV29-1 CSVGQGGYGYTF TGCAGCGTCGGACAGGGAGGGTATGGCTACACCTTC
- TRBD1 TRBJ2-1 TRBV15 CATSSRTGINEQFF TGTGCCACCAGCAGTCGGACAGGGATCAATGAGCAGTTCTTC
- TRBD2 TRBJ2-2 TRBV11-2 CASSRMGLAGATGELFF TGTGCCAGCAGCCGAATGGGTCTAGCGGGAGCCACCGGGGAGCTGTTTTTT
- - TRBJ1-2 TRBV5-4 CASSPADRGWEGYTF TGTGCCAGCAGCCCAGCGGACAGAGGCTGGGAAGGCTACACCTTC
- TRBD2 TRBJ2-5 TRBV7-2 CASSSPTSGQETQYF TGTGCCAGCAGCTCCCCGACTAGCGGTCAAGAGACCCAGTACTTC
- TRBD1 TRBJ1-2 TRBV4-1 CASSQVGTGLGYTF TGCGCCAGCAGCCAAGTGGGGACAGGGCTAGGCTACACCTTC
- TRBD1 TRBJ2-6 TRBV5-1 CASSLQGATGANVLTF TGCGCCAGCAGCTTACAGGGGGCAACTGGGGCCAACGTCCTGACTTTC
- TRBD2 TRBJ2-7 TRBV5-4 CASSRREGLRNEQYF TGTGCCAGCAGCCGGCGGGAGGGCCTCCGGAACGAGCAGTACTTC
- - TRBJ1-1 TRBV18 CASLAGMNTEAFF TGTGCCAGCTTAGCAGGGATGAACACTGAAGCTTTCTTT
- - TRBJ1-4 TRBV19 CATTNRDRNEKLFF TGTGCCACCACCAACAGGGATAGGAATGAAAAACTGTTTTTT
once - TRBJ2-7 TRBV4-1 CASSQDQRDYEQYF TGCGCCAGCAGCCAAGACCAGCGAGACTACGAGCAGTACTTC
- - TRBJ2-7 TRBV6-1 CASNWVAAYEQYF TGTGCCAGCAATTGGGTAGCCGCCTACGAGCAGTACTTC
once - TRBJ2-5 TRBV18 CASSPPLSDQETQYF TGTGCCAGCTCACCACCGCTGAGCGACCAAGAGACCCAGTACTTC
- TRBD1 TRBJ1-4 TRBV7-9 CASSPRTGEVEKLFF TGTGCCAGCAGCCCCCGGACAGGGGAAGTTGAAAAACTGTTTTTT
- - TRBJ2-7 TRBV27 CASSFTDSSYEQYF TGTGCCAGCAGTTTTACCGACAGCTCCTACGAGCAGTACTTC
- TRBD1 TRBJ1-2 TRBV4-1 CASSPITGTGDYGYTF TGCGCCAGCAGCCCGATTACCGGGACAGGAGACTATGGCTACACCTTC
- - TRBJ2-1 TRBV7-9 CASSLSGGNEQFF TGTGCCAGCAGCTTATCAGGTGGCAATGAGCAGTTCTTC
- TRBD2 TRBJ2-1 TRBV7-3 CASSLGRAYNEQFF TGTGCCAGCAGCTTAGGGAGGGCCTACAATGAGCAGTTCTTC
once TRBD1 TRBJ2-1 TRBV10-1 CASSEWWDSYNEQFF TGCGCCAGCAGTGAGTGGTGGGACAGCTACAATGAGCAGTTCTTC
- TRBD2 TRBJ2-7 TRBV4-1 CASSQAIAGPAYEQYF TGCGCCAGCAGCCAAGCCATAGCGGGTCCTGCCTACGAGCAGTACTTC
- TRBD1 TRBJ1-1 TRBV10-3 CAINPGQGRTEAFF TGTGCCATCAATCCGGGACAGGGGAGGACTGAAGCTTTCTTT
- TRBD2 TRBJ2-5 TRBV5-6 CASSSVGSGGSETQYF TGTGCCAGCAGCTCGGTGGGTAGCGGGGGTTCGGAGACCCAGTACTTC
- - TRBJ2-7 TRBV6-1 CASSELGLGHEQYF TGTGCCAGCAGTGAGCTGGGGCTTGGGCACGAGCAGTACTTC
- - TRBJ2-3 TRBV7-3 CASSLGTGVTDTQYF TGTGCCAGCAGCTTAGGGACGGGAGTTACAGATACGCAGTATTTT
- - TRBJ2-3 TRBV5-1 CASTEGPTDTQYF TGCGCCAGCACGGAGGGTCCCACAGATACGCAGTATTTT
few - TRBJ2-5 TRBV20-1 CSARPQETQYF TGCAGTGCTAGACCACAAGAGACCCAGTACTTC
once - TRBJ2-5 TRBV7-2 CASSRADQETQYF TGTGCCAGCAGCCGAGCGGATCAAGAGACCCAGTACTTC
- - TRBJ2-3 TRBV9 CASSGSLYTQYF TGTGCCAGCAGCGGATCTCTATATACGCAGTATTTT
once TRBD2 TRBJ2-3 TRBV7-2 CASSSGFSGHTDTQYF TGTGCCAGCAGCTCAGGATTTAGCGGGCACACAGATACGCAGTATTTT
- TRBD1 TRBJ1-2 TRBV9 CASNSPHTGTGSNYGYTF TGTGCCAGCAACTCCCCTCACACCGGGACAGGTTCTAACTATGGCTACACCTTC
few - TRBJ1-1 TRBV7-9 CASSLVADTEAFF TGTGCCAGCAGCTTAGTTGCGGACACTGAAGCTTTCTTT
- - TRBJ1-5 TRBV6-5 CASSYSGVDQPQHF TGTGCCAGCAGTTACTCAGGGGTTGATCAGCCCCAGCATTTT
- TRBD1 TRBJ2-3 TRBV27 CASSLTGADTQYF TGTGCCAGCAGTTTAACAGGGGCAGATACGCAGTATTTT
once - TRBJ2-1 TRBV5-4 CASSHRVGNNEQFF TGTGCCAGCAGCCACCGGGTCGGAAACAATGAGCAGTTCTTC
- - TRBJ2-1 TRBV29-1 CSVEVGALSVTGTNEQFF TGCAGCGTTGAAGTGGGGGCTTTATCCGTCACTGGGACAAATGAGCAGTTCTTC
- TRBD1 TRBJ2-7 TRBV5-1 CASSLTGGYEQYF TGCGCCAGCAGCTTGACAGGGGGCTACGAGCAGTACTTC
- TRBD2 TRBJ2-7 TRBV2 CASSEREGAYEQYF TGTGCCAGCAGTGAACGGGAGGGAGCCTACGAGCAGTACTTC
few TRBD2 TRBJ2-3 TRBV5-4 CATWERGGRFTDTQYF TGTGCTACCTGGGAGCGCGGGGGACGCTTCACAGATACGCAGTATTTT
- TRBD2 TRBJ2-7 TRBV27 CASSFGRPPYEQYF TGTGCCAGCAGTTTCGGGAGGCCCCCCTACGAGCAGTACTTC
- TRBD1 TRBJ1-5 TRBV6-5 CASSVQGINQPQHF TGTGCCAGCAGCGTACAGGGGATTAATCAGCCCCAGCATTTT
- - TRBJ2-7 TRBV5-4 CASSLGGSEAANF TGTGCCAGCAGCTTGGGTGGGAGCGAGGCAGCCAACTTC
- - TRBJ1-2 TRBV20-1 CSASLGYTF TGCAGTGCTAGTCTTGGCTACACCTTC
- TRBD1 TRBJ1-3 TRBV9 CASSVGDRAGNTIYF TGTGCCAGCAGCGTAGGGGACAGGGCTGGAAACACCATATATTTT